Below, 10 T cell receptor beta chains from the same sample are listed, as sequenced in a study of blood T cell repertoires in COVID-19. Profiled with immunoSEQ multiplex PCR; TCRdb holds only in-frame clones, not every one. The table has about 55,000 clones, less than 95% seen once; the top ten hold about 6%. Material for sequencing was peripheral blood. Every receptor here comes from a man in his forties with acute or convalescent COVID-19.

The chain employs TRBV24-1 and TRBJ2-7, with 9 bases aligning to TRBD1. Germline V gene data show CDR1 as KGHDR and CDR2 as SFDVKD. The CDR3 extends over 14 amino acids. Trimming cost V 5 bases and J 2 bases; bases outside gene matches: 3. The CDR3 loop reads CATSGGQGTYEQYF. The CDR3 region has the DNA TGTGCCACCAGTGGGGGACAGGGAACCTACGAGCAGTACTTC.

The V call is TRBV5-4, the J call TRBJ1-1; D is unclear. The CDR3 spans 13 residues. Germline V gene lookup returns CDR1 SGHNT and CDR2 YYREEE (reference sequence). V was clipped by 5 bases and J by 0 bases, with 8 bases between them. The CDR3 is CASRRGVNTEAFF. The CDR3 DNA follows: TGTGCCAGCAGACGCGGGGTGAACACTGAAGCTTTCTTT. Variable domain in full (rest from reference TRBV5-4 and TRBJ1-1): ETGVTQSPTHLIKTRGQQVTLRCSSQSGHNTVSWYQQALGQGPQFIFQYYREEENGRGNFPPRFSGLQFPNYSSELNVNALELDDSALYLCASRRGVNTEAFFGQGTRLTVV.

V and J are TRBV30 and TRBJ1-6; 7 nucleotides line up with TRBD1. There are 15 residues in the CDR3. Trimming at V came to 1 base and at J to 10 bases, leaving 10 bases not matched to a gene. From germline, CDR1 is GTSNPN and CDR2 SVGIG (reference sequence). DNA for the CDR3: TGTGCCTGGAGTGAACCCGACAGGGAGCACTCACCCCTCCACTTT. This encodes CAWSEPDREHSPLHF.

The V call is TRBV20-1, the J call TRBJ1-1; no reliable D call. The V gene's germline CDR1 is DFQATT and CDR2 SNEGSKA (reference sequence). The CDR3 consists of 11 residues. V lost 3 bases and J lost 7, with 9 bases in between. CDR3 sequence (DNA): TGCAGTGCTAGGCCAGTAAGTGAAGCTTTCTTT. Translation gives CSARPVSEAFF.

This clone was seen a single time. This sequence joins TRBV5-4 and TRBJ2-3; 9 nucleotides agree with TRBD2. The length of the CDR3 is 15 residues. J was trimmed by 7 bases and V by 0 bases; bases with no gene match: 6. Germline V gene sequence: CDR1 SGHNT, CDR2 YYREEE (reference sequence). As DNA, the CDR3 is TGTGCCAGCAGCTTGGAGACTAGCGGACTACATACGCAGTATTTT. It specifies CASSLETSGLHTQYF.

The rearrangement joins TRBV7-2 to TRBJ1-5, with D possibly matching TRBD1 (5 bases). Germline lookup yields CDR1 SGHTA and CDR2 FQGNSA. There are 15 residues in the CDR3. V was clipped by 6 bases and J by 0 bases, with 12 bases between them. CDR3 DNA: TGTGCCAGCAGGGACGGACACAATAGCAATCAGCCCCAGCATTTT. Translation gives CASRDGHNSNQPQHF.

This chain connects TRBV7-3 to TRBJ1-1; D remains unclear. This CDR3 comprises 14 residues. From germline, CDR1 is SGHTA and CDR2 FQGTGA. The V and J ends lost 1 base and 0 bases respectively, with 6 bases between them. The CDR3 DNA reads TGTGCCAGCAGCTTAAACAGTTTGAACACTGAAGCTTTCTTT. Amino acid sequence: CASSLNSLNTEAFF.

This clone turned up a few times. The chain joins TRBV7-8 to TRBJ2-3; TRBD2 matches at 10 bases. Unmatched junction bases numbered 5, after V lost 5 bases and J lost 0 bases. The CDR3 totals 16 residues. Germline lookup yields CDR1 SGHVS and CDR2 FQNEAQ. This chain's CDR3 is CASSQGTSASTDTQYF. CDR3 nucleotide sequence: TGTGCCAGCAGCCAGGGGACTAGCGCTAGCACAGATACGCAGTATTTT. The full variable domain, in which reference TRBV7-8 and TRBJ2-3 provide the parts outside the CDR3, is GAGVSQSPRYKVAKRGQDVALRCDPISGHVSLFWYQQALGQGPEFLTYFQNEAQLDKSGLPSDRFFAERPEGSVSTLKIQRTQQEDSAVYLCASSQGTSASTDTQYFGPGTRLTVL.

This chain connects TRBV12-5 to TRBJ2-3, with a possible D match to TRBD2 (6 bases). Germline lookup yields CDR1 LGHNT and CDR2 FRNRAP. With 1 base removed from V and 6 bases from J, the gap between germline ends came to 14 bases. The length of the CDR3 is 15 residues. CDR3 sequence: CASGLGRTGEDTQYF. The CDR3 DNA reads as TGTGCTAGTGGTTTGGGGAGAACGGGGGAGGATACGCAGTATTTT.

This rearrangement joins TRBV3-1 (or the pseudogene TRBV3-2) to TRBJ2-7; the D gene is possibly TRBD2 (6 bases). The germline V and J ends were trimmed by 7 bases and 3 bases, with 10 bases remaining between them. Germline V gene sequence: CDR1 LGHDT, CDR2 YNNKEL (reference sequence). The CDR3 has 12 amino acids. The CDR3 sequence is CASTGTDYEQYF. The CDR3 DNA sequence: TGTGCCAGCACTGGGACTGACTACGAGCAGTACTTC.